This T cell receptor beta chain was recorded in a study of OX40 agonist ivuxolimab in advanced cancers. Study-wide context: From 23 to 79 years was the age range, with a mean of about 56 years, and approximately 84% were male. Two cutaneous melanoma patients and one hepatocellular carcinoma patient, three in all, had partial responses. Study-wide results and caveats: The study observed clonal expansion of CD4+ and CD8+ blood T cells by week 6 at 0.1 to 3.0 mg/kg.

TCRdb's table, derived via immunoSEQ multiplex PCR, lists solely in-frame clones and lacks some. Among approximately 62,000 clones, approximately 92% were seen once, and the ten largest hold roughly 13%. Remarks on this clone: Its target is not known.

Sampling of blood occurred at baseline, cycle 4 day 1, and cycle 7 day 1. The germline gives CDR1 LNHNV, CDR2 YYDKDF (reference sequence). V was shortened by 2 bases and J by 3 bases, with 11 bases between the two germline ends. The CDR3 extends over 15 amino acids. The TCR sequence derives from an adult with an advanced solid tumor such as melanoma, head and neck, liver or kidney cancer. The chain employs TRBV15 and TRBJ1-5; D is possibly TRBD1 (5 bases). The sequencing here drew on CD4+ or CD8+ T cells sorted from blood, taken in a trial of the OX40 agonist ivuxolimab. The CDR3 sequence: CATSRSGESNQPQHF. The CDR3 DNA sequence: TGTGCCACCAGCAGATCGGGGGAGTCCAATCAGCCCCAGCATTTT.